The rows below give T cell receptor beta chains drawn from one sample of a study of T cell repertoires in cytomegalovirus infection. Their antigens are not known. TCRdb processed the reads anew with MiXCR; each CDR3 protein has one entry. The sample holds 160,000 or so distinct CDR3 sequences, about a fifth seen once. The material was CD8+ T cells from cultured PBMCs, obtained from culture after CMV antigen stimulation. The receptors originated from a human donor in good health (CMV status not recorded). Some clones in this sample may be carry-over from other donors' samples. The CDR3 runs from the conserved cysteine through the conserved F or W. The D gene is left open where the match is weak. Clone size is stated in some rows and not others, as once, few, many or a class when expanded.

d_call j_call clone_size v_call cdr3_nt cdr3_aa
- TRBJ2-7 - TRBV6-1 TGTGCCAGCAGGGACCGCCGATCCGATAAGAAAACCTACGAGCAGTACTTC CASRDRRSDKKTYEQYF
- TRBJ2-5 few TRBV6-2/TRBV6-3 TGTGCCAGCAGTTACGGGGGGAGTCGAGGGGAGACCCAGTACTTC CASSYGGSRGETQYF
- TRBJ1-5 few TRBV7-2 TGTGCCAGCAGCTTAGCCCAGGGTGGCAATCAGCCCCAGCATTTT CASSLAQGGNQPQHF
TRBD2 TRBJ2-3 - TRBV2 TGTGCCAGCAGTGAGACGGTAGGACTAGGGTCAGATACGCAGTATTTT CASSETVGLGSDTQYF
- TRBJ1-4 - TRBV27 TGTGCCAGCAGTTTCGGTGGGCGACCTGAAAAACTGTTTTTT CASSFGGRPEKLFF
TRBD1 TRBJ2-7 few TRBV4-1 TGCGCCAGCAGCATGACAGGGGGTGGCGAGCAGTACTTC CASSMTGGGEQYF
- TRBJ2-3 few TRBV11-2 TGTGCCAGCAGCTTAAGAGGTCAGCTCCAAGATACGCAGTATTTT CASSLRGQLQDTQYF
- TRBJ1-1 few TRBV6-1 TGTGCCAGCATTCCGGGCCCTCTCTTT CASIPGPLF
- TRBJ1-6 few TRBV19 TGTGCCAGTAGAGCGGAAAGGAATTCACCCCTCCACTTT CASRAERNSPLHF
TRBD1 TRBJ2-6 - TRBV6-1 TGTGCCAGCAGTCTCACAGGGGTTGGGGCCAACGTCCTGACTTTC CASSLTGVGANVLTF
- TRBJ1-6 few TRBV28 TGTGCCAGCTGTTCTTTATTTTTGATAGATTCACCCCTCCACTTT CASCSLFLIDSPLHF
- TRBJ2-4 few TRBV6-2/TRBV6-3 TGTGCCAGCATGTCCCAGGGAGGGGGCATTCAGTACTTC CASMSQGGGIQYF
TRBD2 TRBJ2-4 - TRBV4-1 TGCGCCAGCAGCCAAACTAGCGGGGGGGCGTCAGGGAACATTCAGTACTTC CASSQTSGGASGNIQYF
TRBD1 TRBJ1-4 - TRBV4-2 TGTGCCAGCAGTTTAATCGGACAGGCTAATGAAAAACTGTTTTTT CASSLIGQANEKLFF
TRBD2 TRBJ2-1 few TRBV27 TGTGCCAGCAGTCCTACATTTAGCGGGGGCTCCTACAATGAGCAGTTCTTT CASSPTFSGGSYNEQFF
- TRBJ2-7 - TRBV6-6 TGTGCCAGCATGCAACAGGGAGACGAGCAGTACTTC CASMQQGDEQYF
- TRBJ1-2 few TRBV5-5 TGTGCCAGCAGCTTGAGGGAAGCTAACTATGGCTACACCTTC CASSLREANYGYTF
- TRBJ2-7 few TRBV4-1 TGCGCCAGCAGCCAAGAAGGGGTCTACGAGCAGTACTTC CASSQEGVYEQYF
- TRBJ1-1 few TRBV6-5 TGTGCCAGCAGATTACAGATAATGAACACTGAAGCTTTCTTT CASRLQIMNTEAFF
- TRBJ1-4 - TRBV9 TGTGCCAGCAGCGATCGTACAGGGAACGGTGGTGAAAAACTGTTTTTT CASSDRTGNGGEKLFF
- TRBJ1-4 - TRBV27 TGTGCCAGCAGTTGGCAGACGAATGAAAAACTGTTTTTT CASSWQTNEKLFF
- TRBJ1-6 - TRBV7-9 TGTGCCAGCACCACACCGGGGGGGAGTGATTCACCCCTCCACTTT CASTTPGGSDSPLHF
TRBD1 TRBJ1-2 few TRBV7-2 TGTGCCAGCAGCTTAGGAAATCCCAGGGGGCGTGAAGCTAACTATGGCTACACCTTC CASSLGNPRGREANYGYTF
TRBD2 TRBJ2-1 - TRBV9 TGTGCCAGCAGCCCAGTTCCGGGACTAGCCTACAATGAGCAGTTCTTC CASSPVPGLAYNEQFF
- TRBJ1-3 many TRBV6-1 TGTGCCAGCAGTGAAGGGACAGATGGAAACACCATATATTTT CASSEGTDGNTIYF
- TRBJ1-5 - TRBV7-6 TGTGCCAGCAGCCCTGTTATTGGTTGGGTTCAGCCCCAGCATTTT CASSPVIGWVQPQHF
- TRBJ1-1 few TRBV6-6 TGTGCCAGCAGTCCCCGGAGTGAGAATACTGAAGCTTTCTTT CASSPRSENTEAFF
- TRBJ1-3 - TRBV27 TGTGCCAGCGCCAGGGCTGGTCGGGAAAACACCATATATTTT CASARAGRENTIYF
- TRBJ1-1 few TRBV12-3/TRBV12-4 TGTGCCAGCAGTTTAAACAGGGTGACTGAAGCTTTCTTT CASSLNRVTEAFF
- TRBJ2-7 - TRBV27 TGTGCCAGCAGTTTATCCTTTATCACAGATAACTACGAGCAGTACTTC CASSLSFITDNYEQYF
- TRBJ1-1 few TRBV7-9 TGTGCCAGCAGCGGACAGACTCAGAACACTGAAGCTTTCTTT CASSGQTQNTEAFF
- TRBJ1-1 few TRBV6-5 TGTGCCAGCAGAAACATTACAGGATTGACTACTGAAGCTTTCTTT CASRNITGLTTEAFF
TRBD1 TRBJ2-7 few TRBV12-3/TRBV12-4 TGTGCCAGCAGTTCGCCGGGACAGGGTTCCTACGAGCAGTACTTC CASSSPGQGSYEQYF
- TRBJ1-6 - TRBV27 TGTGCCAGCAGCCCGGGGGATCCGAATTCACCCCTCCACTTT CASSPGDPNSPLHF
TRBD1 TRBJ1-2 many TRBV7-2 TGTGCCAGCAGCCGTGGACAGGGTGGGGGCTATGGCTACACCTTC CASSRGQGGGYGYTF
TRBD2 TRBJ2-1 - TRBV2 TGTGCCACCATACTAGCGGGGGGGCCCCATGAGCAGTTCTTC CATILAGGPHEQFF
TRBD1 TRBJ2-4 - TRBV19 TGTGCCAGCCTAGGGGGCTCCGACATTCAGTACTTC CASLGGSDIQYF
TRBD1 TRBJ2-7 many TRBV6-2/TRBV6-3 TGTGCCAGCACCATCGACAGGGACGGGCCAAGGGGCGAGCAGTACTTC CASTIDRDGPRGEQYF
- TRBJ2-7 - TRBV12-3/TRBV12-4 TGTGCATCACGCGGACAGTATTACGAGCAGTACTTC CASRGQYYEQYF
- TRBJ2-2 - TRBV20-1 TGCAGTGCTAGAAATCCGAGTCAGGACACCGGGGAGCTGTTTTTT CSARNPSQDTGELFF
- TRBJ1-1 - TRBV15 TGTGCCACCAGCAGAGTTGCGGACGAATCTAGGGACACTGAAGCTTTCTTT CATSRVADESRDTEAFF
- TRBJ1-2 - TRBV7-9 TGTGCCAGCAGCCGAGACCAGGGGTTTGGCTACACCTTC CASSRDQGFGYTF
TRBD2 TRBJ2-7 - TRBV7-9 TGTGCCAGCAGACCAGCTAGCGGACGCTACGAGCAGTACTTC CASRPASGRYEQYF
- TRBJ2-1 few TRBV12-3/TRBV12-4 TGTGCCAGCAGGGGTACCTGGAGCTCCTACAATGAGCAGTTCTTC CASRGTWSSYNEQFF
- TRBJ2-1 - TRBV7-6 TGTGCCAGCAGCTTAGCGTGGGGGAGCTCCTACAATGAGCAGTTCTTC CASSLAWGSSYNEQFF
- TRBJ1-6 - TRBV7-8 TGTGCCAGCAGCTCTACAGGGATTAATTCACCCCTCCACTTT CASSSTGINSPLHF
- TRBJ1-2 few TRBV7-2 TGTGCCAGCAGCTTATACGAGGTTAGGGTTAACTATGGCTACACCTTC CASSLYEVRVNYGYTF
- TRBJ2-1 few TRBV19 TGTGCCAGTAGACCAGGGTGGTTCTCCTACAATGAGCAGTTCTTC CASRPGWFSYNEQFF
- TRBJ1-2 - TRBV7-8 TGTGCCAGCAGCTTAAGGACCCTCTATGGCTACACCTTC CASSLRTLYGYTF
- TRBJ2-1 - TRBV7-2 TGTGCCAGCAGCTTAATAGTCTCCTACAATGAGCAGTTCTTC CASSLIVSYNEQFF